This T cell receptor beta chain was found in a study of PD-1 blockade in classical Hodgkin lymphoma. This clone was counted once. Its specificity is not known. Looked up from germline, CDR1 is MNHNS and CDR2 is SASEGT. V shed 6 bases, J shed 9 bases, and the junction held 5 bases outside the gene matches. The CDR3 runs to 13 residues. The repertoire was sequenced with immunoSEQ multiplex PCR; TCRdb's copy has only in-frame clones and lacks some. The sample has approximately 26,000 clones; less than 75% are singletons. Notes on the study in general: The study reported lower baseline TCR diversity in newly diagnosed patients than in healthy donors.

All patients relapsed after autologous stem cell transplantation, and brentuximab vedotin exposure varied. The chain has TRBV6-1 and TRBJ2-1; 10 bases fit TRBD2. Sequenced here: peripheral blood mononuclear cells (PBMCs), sampled before the second cycle of nivolumab. The TCR sequence derives from a human donor with classical Hodgkin lymphoma. The CDR3 loop reads CASRASGRSEQFF. CDR3 bases: TGTGCCAGCAGGGCTAGCGGGAGAAGTGAGCAGTTCTTC.